This T cell receptor (beta chain) is drawn from a study of T cells expressing NK-cell markers. Across the whole study: Source material for TCR beta repertoires consisted of sorted CD3+CD56+NKG2C+, CD3+CD56+NKG2C- and CD3+CD56-NKG2C+ T cells. Out of eight donors sequenced, seven tested HCMV-seropositive and the remaining one seronegative.

The CDR3 sequence is 19 residues long. Germline V lookup: CDR1 LGHDT, CDR2 YNNKEL (reference sequence). From its re-call of the 5' RACE reads, TCRdb lists each CDR3 protein once, without DNA. The table counts a few hundred thousand distinct CDR3 sequences; roughly 5.5% lies in the top ten. Of note for this clonotype: Its specificity is unknown.

Overall study findings and caveats: Questions lingered over whether expanded NKG2C+ T cell clones were HCMV-specific.

The source material was blood T cells: a sorted CD56 or NKG2C T cell subset, CD4+ or CD8+ T cells, or bulk PBMC T cells (not recorded which). The rearrangement joins TRBV3-1 to TRBJ2-7; as DNA is missing, the TRBD1 call by TCRdb cannot be tested. The TCR was taken from a man aged 18-75 years in good health. The CDR3 spells CASSQDGTRKGDSSYEQYF.